This T cell receptor beta chain was documented in a study of Ad26.COV2.S vaccination and SARS-CoV-2 variants. The assay was immunoSEQ multiplex PCR, and TCRdb's table has in-frame clones only and misses some. Among 300,000 to 400,000 clones listed, around 87% were seen once. As to treatment: roughly 20 received Ad26.COV2.S at low or high dose, single or two shots; 5 received placebo; per-sample allocation not given. The samples date from day 63 after the first vaccine or placebo injection. Germline CDR1 and CDR2: SGHRS and YFSETQ. V gave up 3 bases and J gave up 3 bases, with 10 bases separating them. This CDR3 is built from 13 residues.

The genes are TRBV5-1 and TRBJ2-7; D might be TRBD1 (6 bases). Sequenced here: peripheral blood, sampled in a trial of Ad26.COV2.S vaccine versus placebo. The receptor comes from a person between 18 and 65 years old who received the Ad26.COV2.S COVID-19 vaccine or a placebo. DNA for the CDR3: TGCGCCAGCAGCTCTGGACAGAACTACGAGCAGTACTTC. Its protein product is CASSSGQNYEQYF.